Listed here are 17 T cell receptor beta chains from one sample, sequenced in a study of Graves' ophthalmopathy and Graves' hyperthyroidism. RNA transcripts provided the template for amplifying TCR beta CDR3 regions. First-round RT-PCR with HTBI primers preceded a second-round multiplex PCR. TCRdb redid the calling of the multiplex PCR reads with MiXCR, one entry per CDR3 protein. The sample lists some 350,000 distinct CDR3 sequences; roughly 17% were seen once. What was sequenced was peripheral blood. Receptor source: an adult woman with stable Graves' hyperthyroidism.

Ten or more counts support this clonotype. This chain uses TRBV28 with TRBJ2-4, with TRBD2 matching over 11 bases. CDR1 and CDR2 (germline): MDHEN, SYDVKM. The CDR3 contains 13 residues. After removal of 3 bases from V and 10 bases from J, the junction contained 2 bases not matched to a gene. This CDR3 is CASSFSSGRIQYF. The CDR3 DNA reads as TGTGCCAGCAGTTTTTCTAGCGGGAGGATTCAGTACTTC.

This clonotype was recorded many times. This rearrangement joins TRBV12-3 or TRBV12-4 to TRBJ1-3; a weak D match, TRBD1 (5 bases). This CDR3 has 14 residues. Trimming stripped 6 bases from V and 5 bases from J, with 14 bases between. Written as DNA, the CDR3 is TGTGCCAGCAGGCCTAGGACGGGACGAAACACCATATATTTT. It translates to CASRPRTGRNTIYF.

The sample holds many counts of this clonotype. The chain's CDR3 is CASSARVELNTEAFF. DNA of the CDR3: TGTGCCAGTAGTGCTAGGGTGGAGTTGAACACTGAAGCTTTCTTT. The chain is built from TRBV19 and TRBJ1-1; D is ambiguous. Germline V CDR1 and CDR2: LNHDA, SQIVND (reference sequence). The CDR3 sequence is 15 residues long. V was pared by 5 bases and J by 0 bases, with 13 bases between. Full variable domain (rest looked up from reference TRBV19 and TRBJ1-1): DGGITQSPKYLFRKEGQNVTLSCEQNLNHDAMYWYRQDPGQGLRLIYYSQIVNDFQKGDIAEGYSVSREKKESFPLTVTSAQKNPTAFYLCASSARVELNTEAFFGQGTRLTVV.

This clonotype has a handful of counts. The chain carries TRBV7-3 and TRBJ2-3; D gene uncertain. The germline CDR1 and CDR2 sequences are SGHTA and FQGTGA. Trimming took 1 base from V and 0 from J, leaving 5 bases between them. There are 14 residues in the CDR3. The CDR3 is CASSLIDSTDTQYF. The CDR3 nucleotides are TGTGCCAGCAGCTTAATTGATAGCACAGATACGCAGTATTTT.

The chain links TRBV7-2 to TRBJ2-7; a weak D match, TRBD2 (5 bases). This CDR3 is 13 amino acids long. V lost 5 bases, J lost 3 bases, and 11 bases lay in between. The V gene's germline CDR1 is SGHTA and CDR2 FQGNSA. CDR3 residues: CASSPARDYEQYF. CDR3 DNA: TGTGCCAGCAGCCCAGCCCGGGACTACGAGCAGTACTTC. The variable domain in full, completed from reference TRBV7-2 and TRBJ2-7, reads GAGVSQSPSNKVTEKGKDVELRCDPISGHTALYWYRQSLGQGLEFLIYFQGNSAPDKSGLPSDRFSAERTGGSVSTLTIQRTQQEDSAVYLCASSPARDYEQYFGPGTRLTVT.

This clonotype has ten or more counts. The rearrangement links TRBV7-2 to TRBJ1-2, with 7 bases identical to TRBD1. Germline CDR1 reads SGHTA; CDR2 reads FQGNSA. This CDR3 has 13 amino acids. The junction had 4 bases not matched to a gene; V was cut back by 5 bases and J by 4 bases. CDR3 region: CASSETGAYGYTF. Written as DNA, the CDR3 is TGTGCCAGCAGCGAAACAGGGGCCTATGGCTACACCTTC.

This clonotype was counted between two and nine times. The chain recombines TRBV12-3 or TRBV12-4 with TRBJ2-5; no definite D call. Trimming removed 5 bases at V and 1 base at J, with 11 bases between. This CDR3 is 14 amino acids long. The CDR3 protein is CASSDRAPQETQYF. The CDR3 nucleotides are TGTGCCAGCAGTGATCGTGCCCCCCAAGAGACCCAGTACTTC.

At least ten counts were recorded for this clonotype. The rearrangement links TRBV6-1 to TRBJ2-7; 8 bases line up with TRBD2. This CDR3 has 13 amino acids. CDR1 is MNHNS and CDR2 is SASEGT in the germline V gene. V gave up 6 bases and J gave up 7 bases; unmatched junction bases: 8. The CDR3 sequence: CASRELAEWEQYF. Here the CDR3 DNA reads TGTGCCAGCAGGGAACTAGCGGAGTGGGAGCAGTACTTC.

The sample holds many counts of this clonotype. This chain joins TRBV2 and TRBJ2-5, with D perhaps TRBD2 (6 bases). Trimming pared 6 bases from V and 2 bases from J, leaving 13 bases between. Germline V gene lookup returns CDR1 SNHLY and CDR2 FYNNEI. This CDR3 region has 14 residues. The CDR3: CASSGGLEQETQYF. CDR3 nucleotides: TGTGCCAGCAGCGGAGGGCTAGAGCAAGAGACCCAGTACTTC.

This clonotype was picked up many times. J is TRBJ2-7 and V is TRBV12-3 or TRBV12-4; D unresolved. V was trimmed by 5 bases and J by 2 bases, leaving 13 bases between them. The CDR3 is 14 amino acids. The CDR3 nucleotides read TGTGCCAGCAGTCAATCCAATCGAGCCTACGAGCAGTACTTC. It codes for CASSQSNRAYEQYF.

This clonotype was observed many times. J is TRBJ2-7 and V is TRBV10-3; D not resolved. V was shortened by 5 bases and J by 3 bases, with 5 bases between the two germline ends. The CDR3 loop spans 11 amino acids. In germline, CDR1 is ENHRY, CDR2 SYGVKD. The CDR3 here is CAISSSYEQYF. The CDR3 bases are TGTGCCATCAGTTCGAGCTACGAGCAGTACTTC.

The table lists this clonotype with many counts. This chain connects TRBV5-8 to TRBJ1-2; D perhaps matches TRBD1 (6 bases). CDR1 and CDR2 from the germline V gene are SGHTS and YDEGEE. V lost 0 bases to trimming and J lost 5 bases, with 11 bases between them. CDR3 length: 14 amino acids. This CDR3 is CASSLGTGWYGYTF. The CDR3 coding sequence is TGTGCCAGCAGCTTGGGTACAGGGTGGTATGGCTACACCTTC.

This clonotype was found many times. The chain joins TRBV19 to TRBJ2-7; D is unresolved. CDR1 and CDR2 from the germline V gene are LNHDA and SQIVND (reference sequence). Between the trimmed V and J ends, which lost 3 bases and 6 bases, there was a span of 6 bases. The CDR3 has 11 residues. The CDR3 loop reads CASSIGFEQYF. The CDR3 nucleotides read TGTGCCAGTAGTATTGGGTTCGAGCAGTACTTC.

This clonotype was seen repeatedly, ten times or more. J is TRBJ1-1 and V is TRBV7-2, with TRBD1 as a possible D gene (6 bases). From germline, CDR1 is SGHTA and CDR2 FQGNSA. The CDR3 consists of 14 residues. V was trimmed by 8 bases and J by 2 bases, leaving 15 bases between them. CDR3 nucleotides: TGTGCCAGCGTTAAAGGACAGCTTAACACTGAAGCTTTCTTT. It codes for CASVKGQLNTEAFF.

The chain recombines TRBV30 with TRBJ2-3; tentative D call: TRBD1 (6 bases). The CDR3 extends over 16 amino acids. With 0 bases removed from V and 0 bases from J, the gap between germline ends came to 13 bases. The V gene's germline CDR1 is GTSNPN and CDR2 SVGIG (reference sequence). The CDR3 region is CAWSVGHAGSTDTQYF. In DNA form, the CDR3 reads TGTGCCTGGAGTGTGGGACACGCCGGGAGCACAGATACGCAGTATTTT. Full variable domain (remainder filled in from reference TRBV30 and TRBJ2-3): SQTIHQWPATLVQPVGSPLSLECTVEGTSNPNLYWYRQAAGRGLQLLFYSVGIGQISSEVPQNLSASRPQDRQFILSSKKLLLSDSGFYLCAWSVGHAGSTDTQYFGPGTRLTVL.

This clonotype was detected ten times or more. A much larger clone lies a single base off, so this may be a read error. As the CDR3 is not closed by the conserved phenylalanine or tryptophan, this likely results from a read error. The V and J genes are TRBV12-3 or TRBV12-4 and TRBJ2-5; D unresolved. Deletions cut 7 bases from V and 5 bases from J, with 11 bases between. The length of the CDR3 is 12 residues. CDR3 residues: CASTPDPETQYL. The CDR3 DNA is TGTGCCAGCACCCCCGACCCGGAGACCCAGTACCTC.

Comment on this clonotype: A clone one base away is much larger, so this may be a read error. The chain carries TRBV2 and TRBJ2-4; no reliable D call. The CDR3 loop spans 15 amino acids. The germline CDR1 and CDR2 sequences are SNHLY and FYNNEI. The CDR3 DNA sequence: TGTGCCAGCAGTGAACAGATCTTAGCCAAAAACATTAAGTACTTC. Its translation is CASSEQILAKNIKYF.